The clone carrying this T cell receptor beta chain has a count of ten or more. Its matching antigen is unknown. TCRdb reprocessed the 5' RACE reads with MiXCR, giving one entry per CDR3 protein. The data show approximately 330,000 distinct CDR3 sequences, around 13% seen once. From germline, CDR1 is LGHNA and CDR2 YSLEER. The V gene lost 0 bases and the J gene lost 1 base, with 9 bases spanning the gap. This CDR3 comprises 15 residues. The record originates from a study of T cells after yellow fever vaccination. Study results and limitations: Although the secondary response was weaker, it peaked faster, at day 5 versus 15.

V gene TRBV4-3 combines with J gene TRBJ1-1; D not resolved. This material consisted of CD4+ T cells sorted from PBMCs, taken 15 days after the yellow fever booster vaccination. The TCR was taken from a man younger than 35 who received the YFV17D yellow fever vaccine. CDR3 nucleotides: TGCGCCAGCAGCCAAGAAGGACCGGCGAACACTGAAGCTTTCTTT. It codes for CASSQEGPANTEAFF.